This T cell receptor (beta chain) was retrieved from a study of early T cells in non-severe SARS-CoV-2 infection. Looked up from germline, CDR1 is GTSNPN and CDR2 is SVGIG (reference sequence). Trimming took 5 bases from V and 6 from J, leaving 16 bases between them. The CDR3 loop spans 13 amino acids. This clonotype was observed many times. MiXCR was run by TCRdb on the 5' RACE reads, yielding one entry per CDR3 protein. The data hold about 69,000 distinct CDR3 sequences, with approximately 9.5% observed a single time. The sample comprised whole blood. The origin of this receptor is an adult who was a healthcare worker with PCR-confirmed SARS-CoV-2 infection or an uninfected control (not recorded which). This chain connects TRBV30 to TRBJ1-1, with a possible D match to TRBD1 (5 bases). DNA for the CDR3: TGTGCCTGGGGAGGAGGGGTCCACGCTGAAGCTTTCTTT. As protein: CAWGGGVHAEAFF.